This T cell receptor (beta chain) originates from a study of Graves' ophthalmopathy and Graves' hyperthyroidism. Study-wide context: Calling hyperthyroidism stable required that no ophthalmopathy show up within 18 months of follow-up.

This clonotype appeared a few times. Its antigen is not identified. Hyperthyroidism patients were newly diagnosed, ill under 2 months, and aged 18 to 65 years. The TCR beta CDR3 regions underwent amplification from RNA transcripts. An initial RT-PCR round employing HTBI primers preceded a second-round multiplex PCR. MiXCR was run by TCRdb on the multiplex PCR reads, yielding one entry per CDR3 protein. Among around 1,000,000 distinct CDR3 sequences, approximately 35% were seen once, and the ten largest hold around 10%. Trimming shortened V by 4 bases and J by 4 bases, and 16 bases separated the two germline ends. The CDR3 has 15 residues. The germline CDR1 and CDR2 sequences are ENHRY and SYGVKD. Whole-study findings and limits: Sensitivity reached 87.88% and specificity approximately 81% for a 13-signature model separating ophthalmopathy from stable hyperthyroidism. A majority of expanded thyroid clonotypes exceeding 0.001 frequency were likewise present in blood.

The rearrangement uses TRBV10-3 and TRBJ2-5; D might be TRBD1 or TRBD2, each matching 6 bases. Input material: peripheral blood or thyroid tissue (not recorded which). The TCR originated in an adult man with Graves' hyperthyroidism. DNA for the CDR3: TGTGCCATCAGTGGTAAGGGGGGCGGTCGAGAGACCCAGTACTTC. Its protein product is CAISGKGGGRETQYF.